This T cell receptor beta chain comes out of a study of OX40 agonist ivuxolimab in advanced cancers. General study points: Certain nonresponders likewise exhibited a low normalized T-cell clonal expansion.

CDR1 is SGHTA, CDR2 FQGNSA, per germline. Trimming at V came to 1 base and at J to 12 bases, leaving 8 bases not matched to a gene. The length of the CDR3 is 14 residues. The repertoire was sequenced with immunoSEQ multiplex PCR; TCRdb's copy has only in-frame clones and lacks some. This repertoire shows 65,000 to 70,000 clones, roughly 89% found once; its top ten account for about 11%. As for this clone: Its specificity is unknown.

The sequenced sample was CD4+ or CD8+ T cells sorted from blood, obtained in a trial of the OX40 agonist ivuxolimab. The genes are TRBV7-2 and TRBJ2-3; 9 bases line up with TRBD2. The sequence was obtained from an adult with an advanced solid tumor such as melanoma, head and neck, liver or kidney cancer. The DNA for the CDR3 is TGTGCCAGCAGCTTAGGATTAGCGGGAGACCTCCAGTATTTT. Its protein product is CASSLGLAGDLQYF.